The 13 T cell receptor beta chains below were found in one sample sequenced in a study of vaccination and CD4 T cells after COVID-19. Time point noted: late sampling 161 to 241 days after vaccination in three convalescent patients. TCRdb processed the PCR reads anew with MiXCR; each CDR3 protein has one entry. The table has some 29,000 distinct CDR3 sequences, 50% seen once. The sequenced sample was CD4+ T cells from blood, obtained about 7 months after SARS-CoV-2 vaccination. The receptor source for this set is a human donor who had recovered from COVID-19.

J is TRBJ2-5 and V is TRBV18; D is unclear. CDR1 is KGHSH and CDR2 is LQKENI in the germline V gene. The CDR3 is made up of 15 amino acids. V gave up 6 bases and J gave up 4 bases, with 18 bases separating them. CDR3 bases: TGTGCCAGCTCCCCTTACAACTCTCCGGGAGAGACCCAGTACTTC. This sequence encodes CASSPYNSPGETQYF.

The chain couples TRBV6-1 to TRBJ2-3, with a weak D call TRBD1 (6 bases). V lost 5 bases, J lost 3 bases, and 9 bases lay in between. CDR1 is MNHNS, CDR2 SASEGT, per germline. The CDR3 contains 13 residues. In DNA, the CDR3 is TGTGCCAGCAGTAAACAGGGAACAGATACGCAGTATTTT. Its protein is CASSKQGTDTQYF.

J is TRBJ2-5 and V is TRBV27, with D perhaps TRBD1 (5 bases). The germline V gene encodes CDR1 MNHEY and CDR2 SMNVEV (reference sequence). The CDR3 totals 13 residues. V gave up 8 bases and J gave up 5 bases, with 15 bases separating them. The CDR3: CASRVRERETQYF. In nucleotides, the CDR3 is TGTGCCAGCCGGGTCAGGGAAAGGGAGACCCAGTACTTC.

The rearrangement links TRBV20-1 to TRBJ1-2; the match to TRBD1 covers 10 bases. Losses at the gene ends were 6 bases for V and 5 bases for J; bases not matched to a gene: 3. Per germline, CDR1 DFQATT and CDR2 SNEGSKA (reference sequence). The CDR3 is 12 residues long. CDR3 DNA: TGCAGTGCGCGGGACAGGGGATATGGCTACACCTTC. Translated, it gives CSARDRGYGYTF.

This clonotype was seen more than once but under ten times. The V and J genes are TRBV21-1 and TRBJ2-3; the table's D gene call, TRBD2, was not cross checked with the DNA. TRBV21-1 has pseudogene status. The CDR3 extends over 20 amino acids. CDR3 in amino acids: CASSKLGIGGPLYRTDTQYF. DNA of the CDR3: TGTGCCAGCAGCAAATTGGGCATCGGTGGCCCGTTATACCGCACAGATACGCAGTATTTT.

The chain has TRBV7-2 and TRBJ1-1; weak D call: TRBD1 (6 bases). The V gene's germline CDR1 is SGHTA and CDR2 FQGNSA. The CDR3 consists of 15 residues. Trimming took 2 bases from V and 0 from J, leaving 10 bases between them. The CDR3 sequence: CASSLTDRLNTEAFF. The CDR3 DNA is TGTGCCAGCAGCTTAACGGACAGACTGAACACTGAAGCTTTCTTT. The full variable domain, rest sourced from reference TRBV7-2 and TRBJ1-1, is GAGVSQSPSNKVTEKGKDVELRCDPISGHTALYWYRQSLGQGLEFLIYFQGNSAPDKSGLPSDRFSAERTGGSVSTLTIQRTQQEDSAVYLCASSLTDRLNTEAFFGQGTRLTVV.

The rearrangement joins TRBV19 to TRBJ1-5; 10 bases are shared with TRBD1. Germline V gene sequence: CDR1 LNHDA, CDR2 SQIVND (reference sequence). Trimming removed 3 bases from V and 6 bases from J; junction bases left unmatched: 2. The CDR3 length is 14 residues. CDR3 sequence: CASSIRDRGQPQHF. For the CDR3, the DNA is TGTGCCAGTAGTATCCGGGACAGGGGTCAGCCCCAGCATTTT.

The chain employs TRBV20-1 and TRBJ2-7; possibly TRBD2 for D (6 bases). The CDR3 loop spans 16 amino acids. V lost 3 bases to trimming and J lost 2 bases, with 20 bases between them. Germline V gives CDR1 DFQATT, CDR2 SNEGSKA (reference sequence). CDR3 DNA sequence: TGCAGTGCTAGTTGGATTCGGGGGACGCATCCCTACGAGCAGTACTTC. Amino acids: CSASWIRGTHPYEQYF.

The V gene is TRBV6-1, the J gene TRBJ2-3; 10 bases are a match to TRBD1. Germline lookup yields CDR1 MNHNS and CDR2 SASEGT. Germline trimming cut 4 bases from V and 2 bases from J; bases unmatched to any gene: 3. The CDR3 spans 15 residues. The CDR3 sequence is CASSVGTGVTDTQYF. DNA for the CDR3: TGTGCCAGCAGTGTTGGGACAGGGGTCACAGATACGCAGTATTTT.

The rearrangement uses TRBV7-2 and TRBJ2-5, with a weak D call TRBD2 (5 bases). Trimming cost V 4 bases and J 1 base, with 16 bases left between them. This CDR3 comprises 16 residues. Germline CDR1 reads SGHTA; CDR2 reads FQGNSA. The CDR3 DNA reads TGTGCCAGCAGCTCGGATGGGAGCGAGGCCCAAGAGACCCAGTACTTC. Translated: CASSSDGSEAQETQYF.

This clonotype was seen a few times. The V call is TRBV20-1, the J call TRBJ2-7; either TRBD1 or TRBD2 may fit D (5 bases each). V was shortened by 6 bases and J by 4 bases, with 19 bases between the two germline ends. In germline, CDR1 is DFQATT, CDR2 SNEGSKA (reference sequence). The CDR3 spans 14 residues. The CDR3 DNA is TGCAGTGCACCGACAGCGGTTTACGATTACGAGCAGTACTTC. Translated: CSAPTAVYDYEQYF.

The chain employs TRBV7-2 and TRBJ1-1; no clear D. V was trimmed by 3 bases and J by 5 bases, leaving 10 bases between them. The length of the CDR3 is 13 residues. From germline, CDR1 is SGHTA and CDR2 FQGNSA. CDR3 nucleotides: TGTGCCAGCAGCTTCTTTCGAAGTACTGAAGCTTTCTTT. Its translation is CASSFFRSTEAFF.

This clonotype has a handful of counts. V usage is TRBV28 and J usage is TRBJ2-6; D is unclear. The V gene's germline CDR1 is MDHEN and CDR2 SYDVKM. CDR3 size: 13 residues. V lost 3 bases and J lost 0, with 0 bases in between. Here the CDR3 reads CASSFSGANVLTF. The CDR3 nucleotides are TGTGCCAGCAGTTTCTCTGGGGCCAACGTCCTGACTTTC.